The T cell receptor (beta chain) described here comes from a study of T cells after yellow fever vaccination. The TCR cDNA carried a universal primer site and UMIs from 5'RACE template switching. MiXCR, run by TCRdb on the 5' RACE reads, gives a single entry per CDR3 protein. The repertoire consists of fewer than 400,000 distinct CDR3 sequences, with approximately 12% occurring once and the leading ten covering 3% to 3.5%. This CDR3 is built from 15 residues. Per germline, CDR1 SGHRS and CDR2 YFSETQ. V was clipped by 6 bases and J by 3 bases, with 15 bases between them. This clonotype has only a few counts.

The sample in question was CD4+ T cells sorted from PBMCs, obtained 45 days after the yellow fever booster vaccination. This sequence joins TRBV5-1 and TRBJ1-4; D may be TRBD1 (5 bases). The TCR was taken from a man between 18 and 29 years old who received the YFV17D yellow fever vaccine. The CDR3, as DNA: TGCGCCAGCAACCAGGGCGGGGCGTCTAATGAAAAACTGTTTTTT. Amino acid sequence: CASNQGGASNEKLFF.